The 6 T cell receptor beta chains below come from one sample, sequenced in a study of T cell responses to AZD1222 COVID-19 vaccine. TCRdb keeps only in-frame clones here, not all; method: immunoSEQ multiplex PCR. The profile covers nearly 110,000 clones, with around 90% appearing a single time and 5% to 5.5% taken by the ten largest. The starting material was peripheral blood, obtained on day 0 of AZD1222 vaccination. The receptors derive from an adult in good health.

The V and J genes are TRBV2 and TRBJ2-1, with 8 bases that match TRBD1. Germline loops: CDR1 SNHLY, CDR2 FYNNEI. The CDR3 is 12 residues long. V was pared by 6 bases and J by 10 bases, with 5 bases of the junction left unmatched. CDR3 region: CASSSTGDEQFF. Written as DNA, the CDR3 is TGTGCCAGCAGCTCGACAGGGGACGAGCAGTTCTTC.

The chain couples TRBV15 to TRBJ2-3; TRBD2 agrees at 12 bases. V was pared by 5 bases and J by 1 base, with 7 bases of the junction left unmatched. This CDR3 spans 17 amino acids. The germline gives CDR1 LNHNV, CDR2 YYDKDF (reference sequence). CDR3 DNA: TGTGCCACCAGCTTCGAGACTAGCGGGAGAGGCACAGATACGCAGTATTTT. Encoded protein: CATSFETSGRGTDTQYF.

This clone has just one count. The chain joins TRBV6-1 to TRBJ1-4; D is unclear. CDR1 is MNHNS, CDR2 SASEGT, per germline. This CDR3 region has 14 residues. V was clipped by 2 bases and J by 5 bases, with 9 bases between them. The CDR3 sequence is CASSERSANEKLFF. CDR3 nucleotide sequence: TGTGCCAGCAGTGAAAGGAGCGCGAATGAAAAACTGTTTTTT.

The chain carries TRBV6-5 and TRBJ1-3, with TRBD1 as a possible D gene (5 bases). The ends were cut back, 0 bases at V and 9 bases at J, with 12 bases in the middle. CDR3 size: 14 residues. The germline gives CDR1 MNHEY, CDR2 SVGAGI. CDR3 bases: TGTGCCAGCAGTTACTCGAGGCAGGGCAGCACCATATATTTT. Amino acid sequence: CASSYSRQGSTIYF.

This chain links TRBV7-8 with TRBJ2-5, with TRBD2 matching over 12 bases. V gave up 4 bases and J gave up 1 base; unmatched junction bases: 1. This CDR3 has 15 amino acids. Looked up from germline, CDR1 is SGHVS and CDR2 is FQNEAQ. The CDR3, as DNA: TGTGCCAGCAGCTCTAGCGGGAGGGCCCAAGAGACCCAGTACTTC. Translated: CASSSSGRAQETQYF. The full variable domain, in which reference TRBV7-8 and TRBJ2-5 provide the parts outside the CDR3, is GAGVSQSPRYKVAKRGQDVALRCDPISGHVSLFWYQQALGQGPEFLTYFQNEAQLDKSGLPSDRFFAERPEGSVSTLKIQRTQQEDSAVYLCASSSSGRAQETQYFGPGTRLLVL.

The V call is TRBV5-1, the J call TRBJ2-4; no definite D call. Germline CDR1 is SGHRS and CDR2 is YFSETQ. The CDR3 covers 12 residues. V dropped 6 bases and J dropped 2 bases, with 6 bases sitting between them. CDR3 bases: TGCGCCAGCAAGGGTTCCAAAAACATTCAGTACTTC. This sequence encodes CASKGSKNIQYF.